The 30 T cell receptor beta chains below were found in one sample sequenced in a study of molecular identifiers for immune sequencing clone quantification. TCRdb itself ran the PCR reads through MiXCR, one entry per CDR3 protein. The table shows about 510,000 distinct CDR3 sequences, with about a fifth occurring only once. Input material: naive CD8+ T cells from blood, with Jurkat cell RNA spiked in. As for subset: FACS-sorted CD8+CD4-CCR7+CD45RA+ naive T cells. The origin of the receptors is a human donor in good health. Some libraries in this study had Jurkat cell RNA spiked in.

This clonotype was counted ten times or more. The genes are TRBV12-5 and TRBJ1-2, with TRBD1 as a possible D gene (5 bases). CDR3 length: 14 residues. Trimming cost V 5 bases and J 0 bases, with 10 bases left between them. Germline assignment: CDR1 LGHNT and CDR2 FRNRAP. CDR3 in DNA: TGTGCTAGTGGTGACGACAGAGCTAACTATGGCTACACCTTC. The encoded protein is CASGDDRANYGYTF.

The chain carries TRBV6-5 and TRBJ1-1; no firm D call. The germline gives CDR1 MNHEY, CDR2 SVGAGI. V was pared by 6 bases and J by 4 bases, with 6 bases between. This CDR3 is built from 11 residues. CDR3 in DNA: TGTGCCAGCAGACAACGCACTGAAGCTTTCTTT. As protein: CASRQRTEAFF.

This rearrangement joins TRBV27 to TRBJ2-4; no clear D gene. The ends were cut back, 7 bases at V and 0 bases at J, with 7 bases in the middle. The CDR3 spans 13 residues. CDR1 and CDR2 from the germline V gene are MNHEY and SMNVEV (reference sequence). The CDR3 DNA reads TGTGCCAGCATGGAATTAGCCAAAAACATTCAGTACTTC. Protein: CASMELAKNIQYF.

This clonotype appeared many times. The CDR3 bases are TGTGCCAGCAGGTTACTAGCGGACTCATTAGATACGCAGTATTTT. This translates into CASRLLADSLDTQYF. The chain carries TRBV7-6 and TRBJ2-3; TRBD2 aligns across 8 bases. Germline CDR1 is SGHVS and CDR2 is FNYEAQ. V shed 6 bases and J 5 bases; nucleotides not matched to a gene: 10. The CDR3 is 15 residues long.

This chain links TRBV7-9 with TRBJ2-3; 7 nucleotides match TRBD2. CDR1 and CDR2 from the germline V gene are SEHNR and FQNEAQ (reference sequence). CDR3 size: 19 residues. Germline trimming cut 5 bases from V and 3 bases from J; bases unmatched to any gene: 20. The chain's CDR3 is CASSANYLGGRALTDTQYF. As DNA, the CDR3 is TGTGCCAGCAGCGCCAATTACCTGGGAGGGAGGGCCCTAACAGATACGCAGTATTTT.

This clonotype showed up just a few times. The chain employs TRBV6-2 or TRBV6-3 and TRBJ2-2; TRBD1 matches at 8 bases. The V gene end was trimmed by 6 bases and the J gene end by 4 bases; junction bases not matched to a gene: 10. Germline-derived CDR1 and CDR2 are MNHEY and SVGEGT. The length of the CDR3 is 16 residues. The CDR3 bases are TGTGCCAGCAGACCCCGACAGGGGAGGAGCACCGGGGAGCTGTTTTTT. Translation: CASRPRQGRSTGELFF.

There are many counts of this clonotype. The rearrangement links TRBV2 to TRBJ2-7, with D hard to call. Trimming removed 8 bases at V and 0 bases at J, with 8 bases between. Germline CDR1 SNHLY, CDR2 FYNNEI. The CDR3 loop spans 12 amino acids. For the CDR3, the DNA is TGTGCCAGCGGCGGAGTCTCCTACGAGCAGTACTTC. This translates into CASGGVSYEQYF.

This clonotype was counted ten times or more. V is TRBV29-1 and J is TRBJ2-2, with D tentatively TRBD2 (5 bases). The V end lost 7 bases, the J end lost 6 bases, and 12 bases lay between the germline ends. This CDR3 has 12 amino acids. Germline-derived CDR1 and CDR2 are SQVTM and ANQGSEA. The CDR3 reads CSARTGSGELFF. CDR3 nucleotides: TGCAGCGCGCGGACGGGGTCCGGGGAGCTGTTTTTT.

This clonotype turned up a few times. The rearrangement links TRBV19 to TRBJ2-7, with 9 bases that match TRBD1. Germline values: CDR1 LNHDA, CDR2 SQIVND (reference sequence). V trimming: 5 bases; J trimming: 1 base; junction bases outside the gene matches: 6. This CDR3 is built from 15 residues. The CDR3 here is CASSDPGQGSYEQYF. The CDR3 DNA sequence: TGTGCCAGTAGTGACCCGGGACAGGGATCCTACGAGCAGTACTTC.

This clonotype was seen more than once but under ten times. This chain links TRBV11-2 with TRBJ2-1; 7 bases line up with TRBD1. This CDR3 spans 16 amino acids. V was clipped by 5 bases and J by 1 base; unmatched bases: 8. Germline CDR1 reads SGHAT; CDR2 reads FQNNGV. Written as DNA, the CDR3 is TGTGCCAGCAGCGGACTGACAGGGAATTCCTACAATGAGCAGTTCTTC. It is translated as CASSGLTGNSYNEQFF.

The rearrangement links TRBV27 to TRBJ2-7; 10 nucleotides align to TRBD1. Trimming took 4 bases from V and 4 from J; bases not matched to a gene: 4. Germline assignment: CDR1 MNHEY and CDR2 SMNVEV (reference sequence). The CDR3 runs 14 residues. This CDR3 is CASSYKGQGYEQYF. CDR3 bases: TGTGCCAGCAGTTACAAGGGACAGGGGTACGAGCAGTACTTC.

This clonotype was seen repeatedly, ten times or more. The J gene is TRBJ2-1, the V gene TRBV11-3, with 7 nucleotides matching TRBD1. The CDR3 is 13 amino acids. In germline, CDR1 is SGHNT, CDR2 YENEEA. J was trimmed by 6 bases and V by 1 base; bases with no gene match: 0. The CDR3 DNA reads TGTGCCAGCAGCTTAGGACAGGGCAATGAGCAGTTCTTC. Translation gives CASSLGQGNEQFF.

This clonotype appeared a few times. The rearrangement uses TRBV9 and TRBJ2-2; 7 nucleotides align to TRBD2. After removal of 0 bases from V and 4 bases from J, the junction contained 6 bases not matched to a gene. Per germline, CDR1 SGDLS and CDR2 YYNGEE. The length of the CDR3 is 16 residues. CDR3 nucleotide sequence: TGTGCCAGCAGCGTAGACCGGGACTATTCCACCGGGGAGCTGTTTTTT. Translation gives CASSVDRDYSTGELFF.

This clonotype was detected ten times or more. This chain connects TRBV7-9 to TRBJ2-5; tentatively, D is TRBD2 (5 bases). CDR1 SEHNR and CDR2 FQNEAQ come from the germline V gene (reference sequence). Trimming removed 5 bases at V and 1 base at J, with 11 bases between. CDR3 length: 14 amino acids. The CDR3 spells CASSPGIGQETQYF. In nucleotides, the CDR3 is TGTGCCAGCAGCCCGGGGATCGGCCAAGAGACCCAGTACTTC.

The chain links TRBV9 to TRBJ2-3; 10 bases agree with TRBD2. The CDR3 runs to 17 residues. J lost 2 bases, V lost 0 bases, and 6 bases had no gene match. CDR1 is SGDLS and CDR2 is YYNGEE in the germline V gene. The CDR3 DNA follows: TGTGCCAGCAGCGTAGCCCCTACTAGCGGGAACACAGATACGCAGTATTTT. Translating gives CASSVAPTSGNTDTQYF.

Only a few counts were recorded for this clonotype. CDR3 amino acids: CASSWDRGGTEAFF. CDR3 in DNA: TGTGCCAGCAGCTGGGACAGGGGGGGCACTGAAGCTTTCTTT. This chain uses TRBV7-8 with TRBJ1-1; 11 nucleotides line up with TRBD1. After removal of 4 bases from V and 4 bases from J, the junction contained 2 bases not matched to a gene. CDR1 is SGHVS, CDR2 FQNEAQ, per germline. The CDR3 covers 14 residues. The complete variable domain, with remaining parts taken from reference TRBV7-8 and TRBJ1-1, reads GAGVSQSPRYKVAKRGQDVALRCDPISGHVSLFWYQQALGQGPEFLTYFQNEAQLDKSGLPSDRFFAERPEGSVSTLKIQRTQQEDSAVYLCASSWDRGGTEAFFGQGTRLTVV.

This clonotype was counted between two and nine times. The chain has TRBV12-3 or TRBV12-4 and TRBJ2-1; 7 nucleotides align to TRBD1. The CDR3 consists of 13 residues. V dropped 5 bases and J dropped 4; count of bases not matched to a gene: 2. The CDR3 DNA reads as TGTGCCAGCAGTCGGGACAGTTACAATGAGCAGTTCTTC. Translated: CASSRDSYNEQFF.

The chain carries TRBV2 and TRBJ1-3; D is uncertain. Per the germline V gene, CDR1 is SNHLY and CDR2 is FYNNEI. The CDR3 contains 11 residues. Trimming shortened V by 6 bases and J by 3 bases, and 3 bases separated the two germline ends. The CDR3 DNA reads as TGTGCCAGCAGGGGTGGAAACACCATATATTTT. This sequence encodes CASRGGNTIYF.

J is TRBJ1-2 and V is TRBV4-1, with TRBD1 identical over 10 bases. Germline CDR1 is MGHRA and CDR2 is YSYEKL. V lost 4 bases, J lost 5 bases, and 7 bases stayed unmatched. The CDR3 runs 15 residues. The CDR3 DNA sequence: TGCGCCAGCAGCCCAGAGGGACAGGGGTTGTATGGCTACACCTTC. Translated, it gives CASSPEGQGLYGYTF.

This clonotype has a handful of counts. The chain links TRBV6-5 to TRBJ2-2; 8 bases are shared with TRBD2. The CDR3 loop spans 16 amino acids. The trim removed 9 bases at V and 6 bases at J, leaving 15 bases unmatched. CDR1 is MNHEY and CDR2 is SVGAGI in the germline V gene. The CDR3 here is CASKAQGLVLAGELFF. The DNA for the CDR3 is TGTGCCAGTAAGGCCCAGGGACTAGTTTTGGCCGGGGAGCTGTTTTTT.

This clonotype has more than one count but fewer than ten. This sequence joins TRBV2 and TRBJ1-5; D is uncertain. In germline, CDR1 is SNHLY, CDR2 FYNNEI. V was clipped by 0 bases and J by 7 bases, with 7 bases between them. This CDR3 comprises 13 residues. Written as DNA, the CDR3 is TGTGCCAGCAGTGAAGCGCCGGGCCAGCCCCAGCATTTT. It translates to CASSEAPGQPQHF.

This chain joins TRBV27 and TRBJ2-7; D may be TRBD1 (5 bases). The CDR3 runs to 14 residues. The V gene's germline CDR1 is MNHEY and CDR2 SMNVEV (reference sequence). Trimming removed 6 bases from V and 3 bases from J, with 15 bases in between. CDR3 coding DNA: TGTGCCAGCAGGGGGCCCGGACGAATCTACGAGCAGTACTTC. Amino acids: CASRGPGRIYEQYF.

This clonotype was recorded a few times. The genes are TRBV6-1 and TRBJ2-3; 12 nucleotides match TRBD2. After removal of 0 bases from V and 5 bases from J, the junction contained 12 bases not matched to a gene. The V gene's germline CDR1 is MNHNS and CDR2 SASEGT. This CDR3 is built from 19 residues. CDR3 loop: CASSEAGTSGSRGLDTQYF. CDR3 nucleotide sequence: TGTGCCAGCAGTGAAGCTGGGACTAGCGGGTCAAGAGGACTAGATACGCAGTATTTT.

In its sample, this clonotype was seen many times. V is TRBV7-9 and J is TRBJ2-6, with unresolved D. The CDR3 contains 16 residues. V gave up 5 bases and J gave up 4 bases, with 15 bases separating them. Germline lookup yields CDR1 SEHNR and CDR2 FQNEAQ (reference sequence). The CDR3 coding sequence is TGTGCCAGCAGCCCACCATTTGGATCCGGGGCCAACGTCCTGACTTTC. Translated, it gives CASSPPFGSGANVLTF.

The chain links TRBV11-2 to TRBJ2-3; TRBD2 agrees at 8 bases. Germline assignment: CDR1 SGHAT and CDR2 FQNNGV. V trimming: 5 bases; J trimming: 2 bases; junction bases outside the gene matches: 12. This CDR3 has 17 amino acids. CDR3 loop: CASSMGLGGDPTDTQYF. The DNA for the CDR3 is TGTGCCAGCAGCATGGGACTCGGGGGGGACCCCACAGATACGCAGTATTTT.

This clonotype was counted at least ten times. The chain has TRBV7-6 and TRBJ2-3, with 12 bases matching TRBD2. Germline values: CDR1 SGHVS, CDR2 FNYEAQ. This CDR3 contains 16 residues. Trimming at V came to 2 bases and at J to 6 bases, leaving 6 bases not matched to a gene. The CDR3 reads CASSLMTSGGADTQYF. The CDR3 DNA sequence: TGTGCCAGCAGCTTAATGACTAGCGGGGGCGCGGATACGCAGTATTTT.

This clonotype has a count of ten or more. In DNA, the CDR3 is TGTGCCAGCAGTCCTGTAGCGACCCCATCCACAGATACGCAGTATTTT. Translation gives CASSPVATPSTDTQYF. This sequence joins TRBV6-6 and TRBJ2-3; tentative D call: TRBD2 (5 bases). This CDR3 spans 16 amino acids. V was cut by 5 bases and J by 2 bases, with 17 bases left in between. Germline V gives CDR1 MNHNY, CDR2 SVGAGI (reference sequence).

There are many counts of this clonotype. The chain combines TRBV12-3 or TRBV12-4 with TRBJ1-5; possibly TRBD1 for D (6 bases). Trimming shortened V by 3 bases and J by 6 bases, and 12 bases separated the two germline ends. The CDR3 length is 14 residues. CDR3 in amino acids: CASSFGGRLQPQHF. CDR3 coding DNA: TGTGCCAGCAGTTTCGGGGGGCGACTTCAGCCCCAGCATTTT.

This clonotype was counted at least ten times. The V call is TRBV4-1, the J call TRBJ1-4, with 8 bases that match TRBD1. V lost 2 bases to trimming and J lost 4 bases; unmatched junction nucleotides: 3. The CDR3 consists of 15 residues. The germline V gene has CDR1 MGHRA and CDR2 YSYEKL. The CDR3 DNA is TGCGCCAGCAGCCAACGGACAGGGTTTAATGAAAAACTGTTTTTT. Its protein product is CASSQRTGFNEKLFF.

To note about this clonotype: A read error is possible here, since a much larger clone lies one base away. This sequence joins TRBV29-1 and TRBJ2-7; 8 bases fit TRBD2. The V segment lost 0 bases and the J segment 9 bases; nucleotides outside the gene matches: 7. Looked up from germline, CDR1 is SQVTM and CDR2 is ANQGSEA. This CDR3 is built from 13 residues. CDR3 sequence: CSVEDREGPGQYF. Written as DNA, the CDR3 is TGCAGCGTTGAAGATCGGGAGGGTCCAGGGCAGTACTTC.